The 23 T cell receptor beta chains reported below all come from one sample, sequenced in a study of spatial heterogeneity in lung cancer. Specified time point: sample taken at primary tumor resection. These receptors lack a known antigen. Broader study findings: Tumoral mutation counts were tracked by counts of expanded intratumoral alpha and beta TCRs.

TCRdb reprocessed the 5' RACE reads with MiXCR, giving one entry per CDR3 protein. The data contain roughly 10,000 distinct CDR3 sequences, under 9.5% of them singletons. The source was lung tumor tissue, collected at surgery. The receptors shown here come from a female donor with early-stage non-small cell lung cancer.

This clonotype has a count of ten or more. Because this beta chain is a stray read in a library intended to capture alpha chains, its abundance should not be given much weight. This sequence joins TRBV7-9 and TRBJ2-1; 10 bases agree with TRBD1. The CDR3 is 15 amino acids. Germline values: CDR1 SEHNR, CDR2 FQNEAQ (reference sequence). Trimming took 5 bases from V and 10 from J; bases not matched to a gene: 11. The CDR3 here is CASSKTGTGVWEQFF. The CDR3 DNA is TGTGCCAGCAGCAAGACCGGGACAGGGGTATGGGAGCAGTTCTTC.

This clonotype was counted at least ten times. Because the library targeted alpha chains, this beta chain is an off-target read whose size means little. This chain links TRBV4-3 with TRBJ2-1; 7 nucleotides match TRBD1. The length of the CDR3 is 15 residues. Germline values: CDR1 LGHNA, CDR2 YSLEER. V gave up 5 bases and J gave up 10 bases; unmatched junction bases: 14. The CDR3 sequence: CASSFVTSTGSEQFF. The CDR3 DNA sequence: TGCGCCAGCAGCTTCGTCACCTCGACAGGGTCGGAGCAGTTCTTC.

As regards this clonotype: Since the library was made to target alpha chains, this beta chain is a stray read and its abundance is not meaningful. The rearrangement uses TRBV7-2 and TRBJ2-7; D is perhaps TRBD2 (5 bases). Trimming took 4 bases from V and 0 from J, leaving 10 bases between them. This CDR3 region has 14 residues. In germline, CDR1 is SGHTA, CDR2 FQGNSA. The CDR3 here is CASSSGISSYEQYF. For the CDR3, the DNA is TGTGCCAGCAGCTCGGGGATAAGCTCCTACGAGCAGTACTTC.

This clonotype was seen only a few times. For a library built for alpha chains, this beta chain is a stray read; little rests on its size. V is TRBV29-1 and J is TRBJ2-3; D gene ambiguous. From germline, CDR1 is SQVTM and CDR2 ANQGSEA. The CDR3 has 15 amino acids. The germline V and J ends were trimmed by 5 bases and 2 bases, with 17 bases remaining between them. The CDR3 coding sequence is TGCAGCGTTCCCGTGGGCCCACTGAACACAGATACGCAGTATTTT. It encodes CSVPVGPLNTDTQYF.

This clonotype ranks as medium-sized (0.01 to 0.1%). A library prepared for alpha chains yielded this beta chain as an off-target read; its size is of little meaning. The rearrangement links TRBV7-3 to TRBJ1-1, with a weak D call TRBD1 (5 bases). Germline V gives CDR1 SGHTA, CDR2 FQGTGA. Trimming stripped 3 bases from V and 4 bases from J, with 12 bases between. This CDR3 has 14 residues. CDR3 sequence: CASSFGAGSTEAFF. CDR3 sequence (DNA): TGTGCCAGCAGCTTCGGGGCAGGGTCCACTGAAGCTTTCTTT.

This clonotype was observed many times. As an off-target read in a library built for alpha chains, this beta chain has a frequency of little significance. The rearrangement links TRBV20-1 to TRBJ2-7, with D perhaps TRBD2 (5 bases). Germline CDR1 DFQATT, CDR2 SNEGSKA (reference sequence). The CDR3 loop spans 12 amino acids. Trimming took 4 bases from V and 6 from J, leaving 13 bases between them. CDR3 bases: TGCAGTGCTACCCCCGGCGGGCGCGAGCAGTACTTC. Its protein product is CSATPGGREQYF.

Many counts were recorded for this clonotype. Found in a library prepared for alpha chains, this beta chain is an off-target read, and its abundance has little meaning. The chain couples TRBV12-3 or TRBV12-4 to TRBJ2-1; TRBD1 is a possible D gene (5 bases). V lost 6 bases to trimming and J lost 1 base, with 13 bases between them. The CDR3 extends over 15 amino acids. The CDR3 nucleotides are TGTGCCAGCAGCCGACAGTCTAATTCCTACAATGAGCAGTTCTTC. The encoded protein is CASSRQSNSYNEQFF.

This clonotype was counted many times. Within a library made for alpha chains, this beta chain is off target, and its count is uninformative. The CDR3 here is CASSPGQETQYF. CDR3 nucleotides: TGTGCCAGCTCACCAGGACAAGAGACCCAGTACTTC. This chain joins TRBV18 and TRBJ2-5; D is unclear. Per germline, CDR1 KGHSH and CDR2 LQKENI. The CDR3 has 12 amino acids. V lost 2 bases to trimming and J lost 2 bases, with 3 bases between them.

This clonotype was counted at least ten times. In a library made to pick up alpha chains, this beta chain is a stray read with a size that means little. The chain links TRBV6-5 to TRBJ1-1; the D gene is possibly TRBD1 (5 bases). V was clipped by 7 bases and J by 2 bases, with 20 bases between them. Germline assignment: CDR1 MNHEY and CDR2 SVGAGI. The CDR3 runs to 16 residues. The CDR3 reads CASKGSYPTANTEAFF. The CDR3 bases are TGTGCCAGCAAAGGGAGCTACCCGACAGCTAACACTGAAGCTTTCTTT.

This clonotype was found many times. As an off-target read in a library built for alpha chains, this beta chain has a frequency of little significance. This chain connects TRBV7-2 to TRBJ2-1, with D perhaps assigned TRBD1 or TRBD2 (5 bases each). V lost 5 bases and J lost 4, with 9 bases in between. The CDR3 extends over 13 amino acids. Germline V CDR1 and CDR2: SGHTA, FQGNSA. The CDR3 sequence is CASSPGPYNEQFF. For the CDR3, the DNA is TGTGCCAGCAGCCCGGGGCCGTACAATGAGCAGTTCTTC.

At least ten counts were recorded for this clonotype. Because the library targeted alpha chains, this beta chain is an off-target read whose size means little. The J gene is TRBJ2-6, the V gene TRBV28; D is perhaps TRBD2 (6 bases). Germline CDR1 reads MDHEN; CDR2 reads SYDVKM. V was pared by 7 bases and J by 2 bases, with 15 bases between. The CDR3 is 16 amino acids. The CDR3 here is CASTPPGTAGANVLTF. The CDR3 DNA sequence: TGTGCCAGCACTCCTCCCGGGACTGCTGGGGCCAACGTCCTGACTTTC.

The sample holds many counts of this clonotype. This beta chain is a stray read from a library made for alpha chains; its abundance is not meaningful. The genes are TRBV6-1 and TRBJ1-2; D not certain. The CDR3 has 12 residues. Trimming shortened V by 4 bases and J by 4 bases, and 7 bases separated the two germline ends. Germline CDR1 is MNHNS and CDR2 is SASEGT. The CDR3 DNA reads as TGTGCCAGCAGTGTACCCTGCTATGGCTACACCTTC. Protein sequence: CASSVPCYGYTF.

A word on this clonotype: The size of this beta chain means little, since it is a stray read in a library made for alpha chains. CDR3 in amino acids: CASSETSPRTPAWYEQYF. The CDR3 coding sequence is TGTGCCAGCAGTGAAACAAGTCCTAGGACACCTGCCTGGTACGAGCAGTACTTC. The rearrangement links TRBV6-1 to TRBJ2-7; D may be TRBD1 (5 bases). Trimming took 2 bases from V and 4 from J, leaving 24 bases between them. The CDR3 is 18 amino acids. The germline gives CDR1 MNHNS, CDR2 SASEGT.

This clonotype was detected ten times or more. As an off-target read in a library built for alpha chains, this beta chain has a frequency of little significance. For the CDR3, the DNA is TGTGCCAGAAGGCCCGATCGGGCTAGCGCGTACAATGAGCAGTTCTTC. Residues: CARRPDRASAYNEQFF. The V and J genes are TRBV5-3 and TRBJ2-1; tentative D call: TRBD2 (6 bases). TRBV5-3 is sorted into the ORF group, with uncertain function. The CDR3 loop spans 16 amino acids. V lost 5 bases and J 4 bases, leaving 19 bases between the germline ends.

This clonotype was observed many times. Within a library made for alpha chains, this beta chain is off target, and its count is uninformative. The rearrangement links TRBV9 to TRBJ2-7, with TRBD1 as a possible D gene (5 bases). The CDR3 spans 14 residues. V dropped 0 bases and J dropped 4 bases, with 11 bases sitting between them. Germline V lookup: CDR1 SGDLS, CDR2 YYNGEE. The CDR3 loop is CASSVAAGIYEQYF. CDR3 DNA sequence: TGTGCCAGCAGCGTAGCGGCAGGGATTTACGAGCAGTACTTC.

The sample holds a few counts of this clonotype. This beta chain appears as a stray read in a library generated for alpha chains; its size is not informative. V usage is TRBV6-1 and J usage is TRBJ1-1, with 9 bases identical to TRBD1. The CDR3 spans 13 residues. In germline, CDR1 is MNHNS, CDR2 SASEGT. The J segment lost 5 bases and the V segment lost 8 bases, leaving 6 bases of the junction unmatched. The CDR3 DNA follows: TGTGCCAGCCGGGACAGGGCTGTGACTGAAGCTTTCTTT. Its protein product is CASRDRAVTEAFF.

Comment on this clonotype: In a library made to pick up alpha chains, this beta chain is a stray read with a size that means little. CDR3 amino acids: CASSLLVAGTSGGAFRNEQFF. The DNA of the CDR3 is TGTGCCAGCAGCTTACTGGTTGCCGGGACTAGCGGGGGGGCCTTCCGAAATGAGCAGTTCTTC. V usage is TRBV7-2 and J usage is TRBJ2-1, with 16 bases that match TRBD2. This CDR3 has 21 amino acids. Germline assignment: CDR1 SGHTA and CDR2 FQGNSA. Unmatched junction bases numbered 17, after V lost 2 bases and J lost 7 bases.

This clonotype was detected many times. Since the library was made to target alpha chains, this beta chain is a stray read and its abundance is not meaningful. The J gene is TRBJ2-7, the V gene TRBV5-6; D may be TRBD2 (5 bases). V lost 1 base to trimming and J lost 2 bases, with 13 bases between them. The CDR3 extends over 15 amino acids. Germline CDR1 reads SGHDT; CDR2 reads YYEEEE. CDR3 sequence reads: CASSLFRTGTYEQYF. As DNA, the CDR3 is TGTGCCAGCAGCTTGTTCAGGACTGGCACCTACGAGCAGTACTTC.

By sample share, this clonotype is medium-sized. This beta chain appears as a stray read in a library generated for alpha chains; its size is not informative. This sequence joins TRBV15 and TRBJ2-3; D is uncertain. The CDR3 sequence is 13 residues long. Germline CDR1 reads LNHNV; CDR2 reads YYDKDF (reference sequence). V was cut by 4 bases and J by 4 bases, with 9 bases left in between. The CDR3 DNA sequence: TGTGCCACCAGCAAAGACCCGCCAGATACGCAGTATTTT. Amino acid sequence: CATSKDPPDTQYF.

This clonotype was picked up many times. With the library built for alpha chains, this beta chain is off target and its frequency is not meaningful. The V and J genes are TRBV20-1 and TRBJ1-6; the match to TRBD1 covers 8 bases. With V trimmed by 3 bases and J by 9 bases, 16 bases remained unmatched. The V gene's germline CDR1 is DFQATT and CDR2 SNEGSKA (reference sequence). This CDR3 region has 17 residues. The CDR3 DNA reads TGCAGTGCTAGTGGGGCAGGGGGCGCCCCGGGGAGTTCACCCCTCCACTTT. Protein sequence: CSASGAGGAPGSSPLHF.

This clonotype has a count of ten or more. In a library made to pick up alpha chains, this beta chain is a stray read with a size that means little. J is TRBJ2-7 and V is TRBV9; D is possibly TRBD1 or TRBD2 (5 bases each). The germline V and J ends were trimmed by 3 bases and 2 bases, with 15 bases remaining between them. Per germline, CDR1 SGDLS and CDR2 YYNGEE. The CDR3 sequence is 15 residues long. CDR3 sequence (DNA): TGTGCCAGCAGCGGGGGTGGGGACGAAGCCTACGAGCAGTACTTC. This gives the protein CASSGGGDEAYEQYF.

This clonotype was counted at least ten times. This beta chain turned up in a library designed for alpha chains; as an off-target read, its abundance says little. This CDR3 is CASSPQGGGNYGYTF. The CDR3, as DNA: TGTGCCAGCAGTCCTCAGGGGGGAGGGAACTATGGCTACACCTTC. This chain uses TRBV6-5 with TRBJ1-2, with 7 bases aligning to TRBD1. Germline V CDR1 and CDR2: MNHEY, SVGAGI. The V and J ends lost 5 bases and 2 bases, in that order; junction bases with no gene match: 8. The CDR3 totals 15 residues.

This clonotype was counted at least ten times. For a library built for alpha chains, this beta chain is a stray read; little rests on its size. The CDR3 region has the DNA TGTGCCAGCAGTAGCGAACCGGGACAGGGGGCCAACTACGAGCAGTACTTC. Translating gives CASSSEPGQGANYEQYF. The chain employs TRBV6-7 and TRBJ2-7, with TRBD1 matching 12 bases. TRBV6-7 is an ORF, and what it does is uncertain. Trimming took 5 bases from V and 3 from J; bases not matched to a gene: 11. The CDR3 covers 17 residues.